Here is one TCR beta chain with its context. Antigen specificity is unknown. Indicated treatment: oral pan-JAK inhibitor, 5-10 mg twice daily. The length of the CDR3 is 15 residues. CDR1 LNHDA and CDR2 SQIVND come from the germline V gene (reference sequence). Germline trimming cut 4 bases from V and 6 bases from J; bases unmatched to any gene: 6. This specimen belongs to a study of CD8+ T cells in alopecia areata. Findings of the study overall: In lesional scalp, particularly from alopecia totalis/universalis, clonality was higher than in normal scalp.

Sequencing relied on a cDNA template that was reverse transcribed from extracted RNA. Sequencing used immunoSEQ multiplex PCR; TCRdb keeps in-frame clones, though not all of them. The sample shows some 150,000 clones, around 87% of them seen only once. The chain links TRBV19 to TRBJ2-1; 10 bases line up with TRBD2. The sequenced sample was CD8+ T cells sorted from blood, obtained at week 4, from a patient treated with tofacitinib. This TCR was recovered from a human donor with alopecia areata. The CDR3 reads CASSTIAGGGNEQFF. The CDR3 nucleotides are TGTGCCAGTAGTACAATAGCGGGAGGAGGCAATGAGCAGTTCTTC.